This entry concerns a single T cell receptor (beta chain). This clone was detected a few times. Which antigen it targets is not known. Base qualities were left out, and no much larger clone turns up one base away. The cohort comprised some 700 healthy bone marrow donors. At the time of sampling, every cohort member was nominally healthy, though immune exposures that went unrecorded were likely present. The donor was CMV seropositive and belonged to the group of over 250 seropositive cohort members. A peripheral blood sample was provided by each donor, and peripheral blood mononuclear cells were used for TCR beta sequencing. Genomic DNA extraction from the blood cell samples was performed with the Qiagen DNeasy Blood Extraction Kit. This entry belongs to a study of cytomegalovirus exposure and HLA in healthy donors (dated by TCRdb to 2016 to 2017). The study in broad terms: According to an earlier analysis of several hundred of the donors, some 180 million T cells yielded over 100 million unique TCR beta sequences and about 300 Gb of sequence data. The study aimed to test whether cataloging public T cell receptors could reveal signatures of past pathogen exposure. Around 320 gigabases of sequencing data and tens of millions of unique TCR sequences were included in an early release covering around 600 HLA-typed donors. To predict cytomegalovirus infection status, the study combined high-throughput TCR immunosequencing, statistical association of individual TCRs with disease status, and machine learning. The study used immunosequencing to profile the T cell repertoires of under 700 subjects and linked those repertoires to cytomegalovirus serostatus. Among the roughly 400 genotyped donors, about 83% belonged to the genetic ancestry cluster associated with self-reported Caucasian donors. The number of typed donors differed by locus: about 629-630 for A, B, C, DRB1 and DQB1; roughly 510 for DQA1; over 600 for DPA1; and some 430 for DPB1. A later analysis re-analyzed previously published TCR beta repertoires from roughly 600 donors and added high-resolution HLA genotyping to study TCR occurrence patterns. In an earlier analysis of a few hundred of the donors, high-throughput TCR beta sequencing was used to judge whether each TCR beta V gene segment behaved as functional or pseudogenic. Rather than drawing on any new phenotypic data, the later analysis identified candidate immune exposures from TCR beta sequences and the way those sequences occurred across donors. A separate validation cohort of roughly 120 different subjects was used in addition to the 666-subject first cohort. Because of strong linkage in the cohort, a few DR-DQ haplotypes were treated as single units for association and clustering. Genome-wide SNP genotypes for about three fifths of the 666 donors were used in a later genetic analysis, which treated that subset as a discovery cohort. Every repertoire in the discovery cohort had been generated on one and the same sequencing platform. Class I and class II HLA loci were covered by the typing at four-digit resolution. Among under 450 genotyped donors of the cohort, an average of around 240,000 unique TCR beta nucleotide sequences were sequenced per donor, 15% to 20% of them non-productive. Donor age, sex, ethnicity and CMV serostatus were compiled together with the repertoire data.

The CDR3 goes from the cysteine to the phenylalanine over 16 residues. Only the CDR3 DNA is retained, 48 bases long and in frame from the first base. V and J are trimmed by 1 base and 3 bases, and the gene matches miss 6 bases of the junction. CDR1 SGHDN and CDR2 FVKESK are derived from the germline V gene. Libraries were prepared through the immunoSEQ multiplex PCR assay. The multiplex PCR relied on a mix of 60 forward primers for TCR Vbeta segments and 13 reverse primers for TCR Jbeta segments. A multiplex PCR assay on genomic DNA amplified the CDR3 region of rearranged TCR beta genes. The Illumina HiSeq System was used to sequence the amplified TCR beta libraries as 87-base-pair reads. For the original study's pipeline: A later analysis tallied 75 million to 85 million unique TCR beta chains across the 700 or so repertoires, and around 9.9 million of those chains were shared by two or more donors. A nearest-neighbor algorithm error-corrected the raw reads and collapsed the reads into unique sequences, merging closely related sequences to remove PCR and sequencing errors. CDR3 sequences were aligned to IMGT reference sequences to assign V, D and J gene segments. For a sequence to be retained, a match of at least six nucleotides was required to both a V gene segment and a J gene segment. A rearrangement counted as productive if the CDR3 had no stop codons and remained in frame with V and J, and every other rearrangement counted as non-productive. Following IMGT convention, CDR3 was defined as the stretch from the second conserved V-encoded cysteine to the conserved J-encoded phenylalanine. In an earlier analysis of approximately 500 of the donors, sequences lacking an unambiguous match to a single V gene segment were excluded. An earlier analysis of 587 of the donors called V segments functional above 56.7% productive rearrangements and segregating when the between-donor standard deviation exceeded 5%. To diagnose cytomegalovirus status from the catalog of TCR beta chain sequences, a statistical classification framework was built. V and J gene assignment, in a later analysis, came from comparing TCR nucleotide sequences with IMGT/GENE-DB human TR gene sequences. In a later analysis, CDR3 sequences and most-parsimonious VDJ recombination scenarios were assigned using the TCRdist pipeline. A later analysis defined each TCR beta chain by its CDR3 amino acid sequence plus V-gene family, and excluded reads lacking a unique V-gene family. In a later analysis, 500 to 650 highly shared, low-generation-probability nucleotide sequences were removed to address suspected cross-contamination and a sequencing artifact. In a later analysis, a clonal expansion index was calculated for each public chain from normalized within-repertoire ranks of inferred template counts. A later analysis computed generation probabilities with a VDJ recombination model fitted to out-of-frame rearrangements, and checked the results against IGoR. In a later analysis, TCR-TCR, TCR-HLA and TCR-CMV co-occurrence was scored with hypergeometric tests, and a repertoire-size bias correction was applied to TCR pairs. False discovery rates were estimated in a later analysis by permuting HLA or CMV assignments 20 times. A later analysis grouped co-occurring TCRs with DBSCAN, adding TCRdist sequence similarity when clustering within HLA-allele-positive subsets. Co-occurrence clustering excluded repertoires with fewer than 30,000 or more than 120,000 public chains, plus five with anomalous nucleotide sharing. The table was pulled from immuneACCESS by TCRdb, which kept in-frame rearrangements only. Such tables lose some clones; where checked, under half of the loss comes from unresolved V genes, and the rest has no known cause. V and J calls and clone size are given by that table; D and trimming were obtained from the DNA. The sample has some 140,000 clones on record, 75% to 90% of them singletons. The ten largest clones take up about 8.6% of the sample.

Study-wide findings and limitations: In an earlier analysis of fewer than 750 of the donors, most TCR beta V segments were observed in productive rearrangements about 87% or about 30% of the time, broadly matching IMGT annotations. Because some donors lacked HLA typing at each locus, the association tests relied only on the typed subset. Because counts were too low, about 18 rarely observed V segments, including chromosome 9 orphons, were left out of the earlier analysis of approximately 500 of the donors. While some public TCRs were present in many individuals, most TCR sequences turned up only very rarely across donors. A further reported finding was that TCR beta sequences accurately predicted the HLA-A and HLA-B alleles for most subjects in the first cohort. A later analysis found that most CMV-associated TCR beta chains appeared HLA-restricted, with HLA associations seemingly driven largely by CMV exposure. The authors suggested that the approach could potentially be extended to other disease states and immunological phenotypes. According to a later genetic analysis, donors in an Asian-associated ancestry cluster had fewer N-insertions in productive TCRs than the roughly 660-donor mean. Compared with equally common non-associated chains, HLA-associated TCR beta chains in a later analysis were more clonally expanded and had lower generation probabilities. The only immune exposure information available for the cohort was CMV serostatus. This cohort had only TCR beta chains sequenced, and the lack of alpha or paired-chain data limited which features could be detected. Three of the identified cytomegalovirus-associated TCR beta chains were confirmed in vitro to be specific for cytomegalovirus antigens. An association between a missense DCLRE1C variant and V-gene and J-gene trimming of TCR beta chains was found in a later genetic analysis and replicated in an independent cohort. In a later analysis, some 17,000 TCR beta sequences were associated with specific HLA alleles at a false discovery rate of 0.05. The classifier was reported to diagnose cytomegalovirus status with high specificity and sensitivity in both the original and validation cohorts. Some IMGT-functional V segments, including TRBV6-2 and TRBV6-3, could not be distinguished by the 87-base-pair reads and were therefore excluded. Sequencing depth was assumed to be roughly uniform across donors in the presence/absence analyses, though that assumption may not hold. In a later analysis, several top co-occurrence clusters were reported to appear linked to parvovirus B19, influenza, CMV and Epstein-Barr virus. When HLA alleles, especially DR and DQ, strongly co-occurred, attributing TCR associations to individual alleles was difficult. A group of highly shared sequence variants was considered likely to be a technical artifact of the sequencing pipeline. The study gave a list of roughly 150 TCR beta chains associated with cytomegalovirus. Correlated functional status among segregating V segments might reflect linkage disequilibrium, but an unknown experimental factor could not be ruled out. In a later analysis, the rate of TCR association differed among HLA loci, with DRB1 alleles having the most associated TCRs and HLA-C alleles having the fewest.

The receptor was isolated from a woman aged 50 to 60 in good health and CMV-seropositive. The source material was PBMCs. The rearranged chain carries TRBV14 and TRBJ2-7, with 10 bases matching TRBD1. Here the CDR3 is given as CASSQARGTGVYEQYF. The nucleotides read TGTGCCAGCAGCCAAGCGAGGGGGACAGGGGTCTACGAGCAGTACTTC.